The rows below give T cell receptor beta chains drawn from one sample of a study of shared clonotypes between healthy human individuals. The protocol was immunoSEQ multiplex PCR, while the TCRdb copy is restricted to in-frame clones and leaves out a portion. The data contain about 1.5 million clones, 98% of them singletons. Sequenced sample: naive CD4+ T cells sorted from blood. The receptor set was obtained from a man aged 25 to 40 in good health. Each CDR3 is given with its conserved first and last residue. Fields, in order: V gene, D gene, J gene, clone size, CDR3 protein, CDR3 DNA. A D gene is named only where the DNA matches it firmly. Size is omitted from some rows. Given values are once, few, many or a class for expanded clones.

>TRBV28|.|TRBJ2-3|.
CASSFSWVGTDTQYF
TGTGCCAGCAGTTTCTCGTGGGTTGGGACAGATACGCAGTATTTT
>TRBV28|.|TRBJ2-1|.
CASSPWGNGYNEQFF
TGTGCCAGCAGTCCCTGGGGGAACGGATACAATGAGCAGTTCTTC
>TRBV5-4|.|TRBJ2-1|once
CASSLDMDYYNEQFF
TGTGCCAGCAGCTTGGATATGGACTATTACAATGAGCAGTTCTTC
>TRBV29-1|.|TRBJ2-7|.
CSVAQGSLSYEQYF
TGCAGCGTCGCACAGGGATCCTTAAGCTACGAGCAGTACTTC
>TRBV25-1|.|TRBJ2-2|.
CASSVARGAGELFF
TGTGCCAGCAGTGTAGCGAGAGGCGCCGGGGAGCTGTTTTTT
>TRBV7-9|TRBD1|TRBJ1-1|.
CASRPSLTGGKDEAFF
TGTGCCAGCAGGCCGAGCCTGACAGGGGGCAAAGATGAAGCTTTCTTT
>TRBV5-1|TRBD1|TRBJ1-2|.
CASSPDRDYTF
TGCGCCAGCAGTCCCGACAGGGACTACACCTTC
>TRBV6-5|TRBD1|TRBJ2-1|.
CASTKTGQLEQFF
TGTGCCAGCACGAAGACAGGGCAATTGGAGCAGTTCTTC
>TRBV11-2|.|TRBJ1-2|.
CASSLAGIDYGYTF
TGTGCCAGCAGCTTAGCAGGGATCGACTATGGCTACACCTTC
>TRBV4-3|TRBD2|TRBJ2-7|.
CASSQAHGSLAGRTEQYF
TGCGCCAGCAGCCAAGCGCACGGTTCCCTAGCGGGAAGAACCGAGCAGTACTTC
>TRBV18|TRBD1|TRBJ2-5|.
CASSADRGSETQYF
TGTGCCAGCTCAGCAGACAGGGGATCGGAGACCCAGTACTTC
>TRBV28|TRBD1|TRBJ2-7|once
CASTTTGTGPYEQYF
TGTGCCAGCACCACGACCGGGACAGGCCCCTACGAGCAGTACTTC
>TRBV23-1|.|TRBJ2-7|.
CASSLQSSYEQYF
TGCGCCAGCAGTCTACAGAGTTCCTACGAGCAGTACTTC
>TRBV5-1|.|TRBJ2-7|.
CASSLAFMSYEQYF
TGCGCCAGCAGCTTGGCCTTTATGTCCTACGAGCAGTACTTC
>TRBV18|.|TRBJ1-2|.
CASSLLPAMDYGYTF
TGTGCCAGCTCACTACTGCCCGCTATGGACTATGGCTACACCTTC
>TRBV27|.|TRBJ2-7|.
CASSARDTGSTEQYF
TGTGCCAGCAGTGCGAGGGACACCGGATCTACTGAGCAGTACTTC
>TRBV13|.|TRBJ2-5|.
CASSLGLRAHEEETQYF
TGTGCCAGCAGCTTAGGCCTAAGAGCGCACGAGGAAGAGACCCAGTACTTC
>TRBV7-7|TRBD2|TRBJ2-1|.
CASSDGTSGRSEQFF
TGTGCTAGCAGCGACGGGACTAGCGGGAGGAGTGAGCAGTTCTTC
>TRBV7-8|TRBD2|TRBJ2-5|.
CASSPIPGREGRETQYF
TGTGCCAGCAGCCCCATCCCCGGGCGGGAGGGCCGAGAGACCCAGTACTTC
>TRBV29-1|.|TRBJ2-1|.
CSVEPQSRYNEQFF
TGCAGCGTTGAACCCCAAAGCCGTTACAATGAGCAGTTCTTC
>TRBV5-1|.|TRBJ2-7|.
CASSFGGTAYEQYF
TGCGCCAGCAGCTTTGGCGGGACAGCCTACGAGCAGTACTTC
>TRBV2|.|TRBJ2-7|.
CASRETGVGGNEQYF
TGTGCCAGCAGAGAGACGGGAGTAGGGGGAAACGAGCAGTACTTC
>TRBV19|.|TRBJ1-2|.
CASSIRNYGYTF
TGTGCCAGTAGTATTAGGAACTATGGCTACACCTTC